This TCR beta chain is from a study of blood T cell repertoires in COVID-19. Across the whole study: Acute-phase and convalescent COVID-19 samples originated in the United States, Italy and Spain.

J was trimmed by 5 bases and V by 1 base; bases with no gene match: 5. This CDR3 region has 15 residues. The germline V gene has CDR1 MDHEN and CDR2 SYDVKM. Measured with immunoSEQ multiplex PCR; TCRdb has only the in-frame clones, and not every one. The sample comprises around 320,000 clones, about 90% of which are singletons, and more than 2% rests with the top ten. The chain uses TRBV28 and TRBJ2-4; the match to TRBD2 covers 7 bases. The sample was peripheral blood. This clonotype originated in a man aged 18 to 29 with active or convalescent COVID-19. The DNA for the CDR3 is TGTGCCAGCAGTTTATTGGGGGGGAACGAAAACATTCAGTACTTC. Translated, it gives CASSLLGGNENIQYF.